The 17 T cell receptor beta chains given below trace back to one sample, sequenced in a study of blood T cell repertoires in COVID-19. Only in-frame clones appear in the TCRdb table, and some are missing; sequencing was by immunoSEQ multiplex PCR. The data contain 150,000 to 200,000 clones, roughly 87% of them singletons. Source material: peripheral blood. All receptors derive from a man in his 60s with active or convalescent COVID-19.

The chain carries TRBV6-5 and TRBJ1-1, with 10 bases identical to TRBD1. J lost 5 bases, V lost 6 bases, and 3 bases had no gene match. The germline V gene has CDR1 MNHEY and CDR2 SVGAGI. The CDR3 is 13 amino acids. The CDR3 spells CASSRQGATEAFF. CDR3 DNA sequence: TGTGCCAGCAGCCGACAGGGGGCGACTGAAGCTTTCTTT.

This clone was recorded only once. The gene calls are TRBV7-9 and TRBJ1-5; 8 bases align to TRBD1. J was trimmed by 2 bases and V by 1 base; bases with no gene match: 7. CDR3 length: 17 residues. The germline gives CDR1 SEHNR, CDR2 FQNEAQ (reference sequence). CDR3 protein: CASSLGQGTLGNQPQHF. CDR3 sequence (DNA): TGTGCCAGCAGCTTAGGACAGGGGACTCTCGGCAATCAGCCCCAGCATTTT.

V is TRBV15 and J is TRBJ2-7; a weak D match, TRBD2 (7 bases). Trimming pared 6 bases from V and 5 bases from J, leaving 17 bases between. The CDR3 has 14 residues. Germline CDR1 reads LNHNV; CDR2 reads YYDKDF (reference sequence). CDR3 in amino acids: CATSLRGGLDEQYF. For the CDR3, the DNA is TGTGCCACCAGTCTGAGGGGGGGGCTCGACGAGCAGTACTTC.

The chain is built from TRBV4-1 and TRBJ1-2; a possible D gene is TRBD1 (6 bases). The germline gives CDR1 MGHRA, CDR2 YSYEKL. Trimming left V 4 bases short and J 4 bases short, with 16 bases between. CDR3 length: 15 amino acids. CDR3 protein: CASSPRDTASYGYTF. CDR3 coding DNA: TGCGCCAGCAGCCCCCGGGACACCGCGAGCTATGGCTACACCTTC.

This sequence joins TRBV27 and TRBJ2-3, with 8 bases matching TRBD2. The CDR3 consists of 17 residues. V lost 0 bases and J lost 1; bases outside the gene matches: 6. CDR1 is MNHEY, CDR2 SMNVEV, per germline (reference sequence). The CDR3 sequence is CASSLSRGARGTDTQYF. CDR3 nucleotides: TGTGCCAGCAGTTTATCGCGGGGGGCGAGGGGCACAGATACGCAGTATTTT.

CDR3 region: CASSVGASHTDTQYF. The CDR3 bases are TGTGCCAGCAGCGTGGGGGCCTCACACACAGATACGCAGTATTTT. The chain recombines TRBV9 with TRBJ2-3; tentatively, D is TRBD1 (6 bases). The germline CDR1 and CDR2 sequences are SGDLS and YYNGEE. With 2 bases removed from V and 2 bases from J, the gap between germline ends came to 12 bases. The CDR3 covers 15 residues.

The V call is TRBV3-1 (or the pseudogene TRBV3-2), the J call TRBJ2-3, with D tentatively TRBD2 (6 bases). The V gene's germline CDR1 is LGHDT and CDR2 YNNKEL (reference sequence). CDR3 length: 17 amino acids. V lost 1 base, J lost 0 bases, and 14 bases lay in between. The CDR3 DNA reads TGTGCCAGCAGCCAAGCCCAAGGGACTCTCAGCACAGATACGCAGTATTTT. This encodes CASSQAQGTLSTDTQYF.

The chain recombines TRBV3-1 (or the pseudogene TRBV3-2) with TRBJ1-1; perhaps TRBD1 as D (6 bases). The germline V gene encodes CDR1 LGHDT and CDR2 YNNKEL (reference sequence). The CDR3 consists of 16 residues. V lost 6 bases and J 0 bases, leaving 17 bases between the germline ends. CDR3 in DNA: TGTGCCAGCAGTGCAAGTCAGGGGACCGTGAACACTGAAGCTTTCTTT. Protein product: CASSASQGTVNTEAFF.

The J gene is TRBJ1-1, the V gene TRBV7-8; 8 bases match TRBD1. There are 15 residues in the CDR3. The V and J ends lost 4 bases and 1 base, in that order; junction bases with no gene match: 5. From germline, CDR1 is SGHVS and CDR2 FQNEAQ. CDR3 amino acids: CASSSEQGGNTEAFF. CDR3 bases: TGTGCCAGCAGCTCCGAACAGGGGGGGAACACTGAAGCTTTCTTT. The full variable domain, rest sourced from reference TRBV7-8 and TRBJ1-1, is GAGVSQSPRYKVAKRGQDVALRCDPISGHVSLFWYQQALGQGPEFLTYFQNEAQLDKSGLPSDRFFAERPEGSVSTLKIQRTQQEDSAVYLCASSSEQGGNTEAFFGQGTRLTVV.

The CDR3 DNA follows: TGTGCCAGCAGCGTTTTTACAGGCCGTAAGGAAGCTTTCTTT. This sequence encodes CASSVFTGRKEAFF. This sequence joins TRBV7-2 and TRBJ1-1, with D tentatively TRBD1 (5 bases). The CDR3 consists of 14 residues. Germline V gene sequence: CDR1 SGHTA, CDR2 FQGNSA. Trimming cost V 5 bases and J 8 bases, with 18 bases left between them.

The CDR3 is CASSVEGEHYNEQFF. CDR3 DNA: TGTGCCAGCAGCGTAGAGGGGGAACACTACAATGAGCAGTTCTTC. V and J are TRBV9 and TRBJ2-1; D possibly corresponds to TRBD1 (6 bases). V lost 0 bases, J lost 3 bases, and 10 bases lay in between. CDR3 length: 15 amino acids. Germline CDR1 SGDLS, CDR2 YYNGEE.

The genes are TRBV5-1 and TRBJ1-6; D perhaps matches TRBD1 (5 bases). Germline lookup yields CDR1 SGHRS and CDR2 YFSETQ. The CDR3 consists of 14 residues. Trimming removed 4 bases at V and 6 bases at J, with 11 bases between. The CDR3 loop reads CASSQGWTNSPLHF. The CDR3 nucleotides are TGCGCCAGCAGCCAGGGTTGGACTAATTCACCCCTCCACTTT.

This chain uses TRBV5-1 with TRBJ1-4, with a weak D call TRBD1 (6 bases). CDR1 and CDR2 (germline): SGHRS, YFSETQ. The CDR3 consists of 16 residues. Trimming left V 0 bases short and J 8 bases short, with 17 bases between. CDR3 sequence reads: CASSLAGAGGREKLFF. CDR3 DNA: TGCGCCAGCAGCTTGGCTGGCGCTGGGGGCAGGGAAAAACTGTTTTTT.

This clone was seen a single time. The genes are TRBV19 and TRBJ1-4; the D is unclear. V was cut by 6 bases and J by 7 bases, with 15 bases left in between. The CDR3 has 14 amino acids. CDR1 and CDR2 from the germline V gene are LNHDA and SQIVND (reference sequence). The CDR3 spells CASSTPTRAEKLFF. The DNA for the CDR3 is TGTGCCAGTAGCACCCCTACGAGGGCTGAAAAACTGTTTTTT.

This clone has just a few counts. The rearrangement joins TRBV3-1 (or the pseudogene TRBV3-2) to TRBJ2-5; 8 positions agree with TRBD2. The V and J ends lost 4 bases and 5 bases, in that order; junction bases with no gene match: 15. Germline V gene lookup returns CDR1 LGHDT and CDR2 YNNKEL (reference sequence). This CDR3 has 17 amino acids. DNA of the CDR3: TGTGCCAGCAGCCTGCTCGGGACTAGTGGATCCGGGGAGACCCAGTACTTC. This encodes CASSLLGTSGSGETQYF.

The J gene is TRBJ2-7, the V gene TRBV3-1 (or the pseudogene TRBV3-2); 8 bases match TRBD2. The CDR3 spans 15 residues. CDR1 and CDR2 from the germline V gene are LGHDT and YNNKEL (reference sequence). V shed 0 bases, J shed 4 bases, and the junction held 5 bases outside the gene matches. This CDR3 is CASSQDWTSRYEQYF. CDR3 coding DNA: TGTGCCAGCAGCCAAGATTGGACTAGCAGGTACGAGCAGTACTTC.

The rearrangement links TRBV6-6 to TRBJ1-2; 7 bases map to TRBD1. The CDR3 spans 14 residues. The ends lost 2 bases at V and 7 bases at J; junction bases unmatched: 7. CDR1 and CDR2 (germline): MNHNY, SVGAGI (reference sequence). The CDR3 protein is CASSYPGGQGGYTF. DNA of the CDR3: TGTGCCAGCAGTTACCCAGGGGGGCAGGGTGGCTACACCTTC.